The 20 T cell receptor beta chains listed next were all sequenced from one sample in a study of early T cells in non-severe SARS-CoV-2 infection. TCRdb reprocessed the 5' RACE reads with MiXCR, giving one entry per CDR3 protein. This sample has about 66,000 distinct CDR3 sequences; roughly 18% occur once, and the top ten carry almost 9%. The source material was whole blood, sampled at baseline. These receptors all stem from an adult who was a healthcare worker with PCR-confirmed SARS-CoV-2 infection or an uninfected control (not recorded which).

V is TRBV4-1 and J is TRBJ2-2; 9 bases agree with TRBD2. The CDR3 is made up of 18 amino acids. Germline CDR1 and CDR2: MGHRA and YSYEKL. The trim removed 0 bases at V and 3 bases at J, leaving 8 bases unmatched. The CDR3 here is CASSQDEGSGGYTGELFF. CDR3 DNA: TGCGCCAGCAGCCAAGATGAGGGTAGCGGGGGATACACCGGGGAGCTGTTTTTT.

The V and J genes are TRBV7-2 and TRBJ2-7; TRBD1 aligns across 8 bases. Germline CDR1 SGHTA, CDR2 FQGNSA. The junction had 3 bases not matched to a gene; V was cut back by 1 base and J by 1 base. The CDR3 runs to 15 residues. The CDR3 spells CASSLDNRGSYEQYF. CDR3 DNA: TGTGCCAGCAGCTTAGATAACAGGGGGTCCTACGAGCAGTACTTC.

The chain recombines TRBV5-1 with TRBJ2-2, with D possibly TRBD1 on 6 matching bases. CDR3 length: 14 amino acids. V lost 3 bases, J lost 1 base, and 7 bases lay in between. From germline, CDR1 is SGHRS and CDR2 YFSETQ. The DNA of the CDR3 is TGCGCCAGCAGCTCGACAGGGAACACCGGGGAGCTGTTTTTT. It encodes CASSSTGNTGELFF. Together with reference TRBV5-1 and TRBJ2-2, the CDR3 gives the full variable domain: KAGVTQTPRYLIKTRGQQVTLSCSPISGHRSVSWYQQTPGQGLQFLFEYFSETQRNKGNFPGRFSGRQFSNSRSEMNVSTLELGDSALYLCASSSTGNTGELFFGEGSRLTVL.

The rearrangement uses TRBV7-2 and TRBJ1-4, with TRBD1 identical over 9 bases. Looked up from germline, CDR1 is SGHTA and CDR2 is FQGNSA. V lost 0 bases, J lost 5 bases, and 4 bases stayed unmatched. The CDR3 loop spans 16 amino acids. The chain's CDR3 is CASSLAGTGQNEKLFF. CDR3 DNA sequence: TGTGCCAGCAGCTTAGCAGGGACAGGGCAGAATGAAAAACTGTTTTTT.

CDR3 coding DNA: TGTGCCAGCAGCCGACTTCAGAAGACAGTAGAGACAGATACGCAGTATTTT. Its protein product is CASSRLQKTVETDTQYF. V gene TRBV13 combines with J gene TRBJ2-3; maybe TRBD1 (5 bases). The germline gives CDR1 PRHDT, CDR2 FYEKMQ (reference sequence). The CDR3 sequence is 17 residues long. With 5 bases removed from V and 3 bases from J, the gap between germline ends came to 21 bases.

In its sample, this clonotype is medium-sized. J is TRBJ2-5 and V is TRBV12-2; the DNA was not used to check the table's D call, TRBD1. TRBV12-2 is termed a pseudogene. The CDR3 runs 16 residues. CDR3 sequence: CASRPQGAFFMETQYF. Written as DNA, the CDR3 is TGTGCAAGTCGCCCCCAGGGGGCGTTTTTTATGGAGACCCAGTACTTC.

This chain uses TRBV7-2 with TRBJ2-2; TRBD2 matches 9 bases. The CDR3 contains 16 residues. Germline V CDR1 and CDR2: SGHTA, FQGNSA. V lost 3 bases, J lost 4 bases, and 6 bases stayed unmatched. CDR3 in amino acids: CASSFMVAGATGELFF. Written as DNA, the CDR3 is TGTGCCAGCAGCTTCATGGTAGCGGGAGCCACCGGGGAGCTGTTTTTT.

This clonotype was seen many times. CDR3 loop: CASSGLAGFYNEQFF. The CDR3 DNA is TGCGCCAGCAGCGGGTTAGCGGGGTTCTACAATGAGCAGTTCTTC. This rearrangement joins TRBV10-2 to TRBJ2-1, with 8 bases lining up with TRBD2. This CDR3 spans 15 amino acids. Per the germline V gene, CDR1 is WSHSY and CDR2 is SAAADI. V was clipped by 6 bases and J by 3 bases; unmatched bases: 7.

This clonotype was detected a few times. The V and J genes are TRBV5-8 and TRBJ2-7; D is possibly TRBD2 (6 bases). V was cut by 4 bases and J by 6 bases, with 17 bases left in between. The CDR3 sequence is 14 residues long. Germline-derived CDR1 and CDR2 are SGHTS and YDEGEE. CDR3: CASSRTGVVGEQYF. The CDR3 DNA follows: TGTGCCAGCAGCCGAACGGGAGTTGTGGGCGAGCAGTACTTC.

This clonotype came up a few times. This chain joins TRBV11-2 and TRBJ2-7, with 7 bases fitting TRBD2. The germline gives CDR1 SGHAT, CDR2 FQNNGV. J lost 5 bases, V lost 3 bases, and 10 bases had no gene match. The length of the CDR3 is 15 residues. CDR3 bases: TGTGCCAGCAGCTTGGTCGGGACTAAGAACCACGAGCAGTACTTC. This encodes CASSLVGTKNHEQYF.

This clonotype has a handful of counts. This chain joins TRBV11-2 and TRBJ2-1, with 8 bases lining up with TRBD1. The CDR3 has 16 residues. Trimming took 2 bases from V and 3 from J; bases not matched to a gene: 6. Germline CDR1 is SGHAT and CDR2 is FQNNGV. Here the CDR3 DNA reads TGTGCCAGCAGCTTAAGACAGGGGAACAACTACAATGAGCAGTTCTTC. Translating it yields CASSLRQGNNYNEQFF. Complete variable domain (other parts from reference TRBV11-2 and TRBJ2-1): EAGVAQSPRYKIIEKRQSVAFWCNPISGHATLYWYQQILGQGPKLLIQFQNNGVVDDSQLPKDRFSAERLKGVDSTLKIQPAKLEDSAVYLCASSLRQGNNYNEQFFGPGTRLTVL.

The V call is TRBV7-9, the J call TRBJ1-4, with D unclear. The V gene lost 5 bases and the J gene lost 1 base, with 14 bases spanning the gap. The length of the CDR3 is 16 residues. Germline CDR1 and CDR2: SEHNR and FQNEAQ (reference sequence). The CDR3 DNA sequence: TGTGCCAGCAGCCCCTACGGTCGAGGAACTAATGAAAAACTGTTTTTT. It translates to CASSPYGRGTNEKLFF.

Ten or more counts support this clonotype. The gene calls are TRBV12-3 or TRBV12-4 and TRBJ1-2; TRBD1 matches at 10 bases. The CDR3 has 14 residues. Losses at the gene ends were 5 bases for V and 7 bases for J; bases not matched to a gene: 7. CDR3 amino acids: CASSPDRGLSGYTF. CDR3 sequence (DNA): TGTGCCAGCAGTCCCGACAGGGGGCTTTCTGGCTACACCTTC.

This clonotype was detected only a few times. The chain links TRBV20-1 to TRBJ1-6; a possible D gene is TRBD1 (6 bases). Per the germline V gene, CDR1 is DFQATT and CDR2 is SNEGSKA (reference sequence). This CDR3 has 14 amino acids. The V gene lost 3 bases and the J gene lost 5 bases, with 11 bases spanning the gap. CDR3 nucleotide sequence: TGCAGTGCTAGTCGGGACAACAATAATTCACCCCTCCACTTT. It translates to CSASRDNNNSPLHF.

The chain links TRBV6-5 to TRBJ2-1, with D uncertain. V was clipped by 2 bases and J by 9 bases, with 11 bases between them. The CDR3 length is 13 residues. Germline V gene lookup returns CDR1 MNHEY and CDR2 SVGAGI. CDR3 sequence (DNA): TGTGCCAGCAGTTACGGGTCAGTAGGTGAGCAGTTCTTC. Encoded protein: CASSYGSVGEQFF.

This clonotype was found a few times. CDR3 loop: CASSSGGGAAYEQYF. CDR3 nucleotide sequence: TGTGCCAGCAGTTCCGGGGGCGGAGCGGCCTACGAGCAGTACTTC. V and J are TRBV6-6 and TRBJ2-7; D may match TRBD1 or TRBD2 (6 bases each). The CDR3 length is 15 residues. The germline V and J ends were trimmed by 4 bases and 2 bases, with 15 bases remaining between them. Germline V gene sequence: CDR1 MNHNY, CDR2 SVGAGI (reference sequence).

This clonotype has more than one count but fewer than ten. This chain uses TRBV30 with TRBJ1-5; D not certain. The CDR3 has 13 amino acids. Per the germline V gene, CDR1 is GTSNPN and CDR2 is SVGIG (reference sequence). Trimming removed 1 base at V and 5 bases at J, with 9 bases between. CDR3 region: CAWSGRIDQPQHF. The CDR3 DNA sequence: TGTGCCTGGAGTGGAAGAATTGATCAGCCCCAGCATTTT.

The chain couples TRBV24-1 to TRBJ1-1; 7 bases align to TRBD1. The V segment lost 7 bases and the J segment 5 bases; nucleotides outside the gene matches: 6. Per the germline V gene, CDR1 is KGHDR and CDR2 is SFDVKD. The CDR3 length is 13 residues. For the CDR3, the DNA is TGTGCCACCAGCCCCGACAGGGAGACTGAAGCTTTCTTT. Translated, it gives CATSPDRETEAFF.

The J gene is TRBJ1-1, the V gene TRBV28; 8 bases are shared with TRBD1. Trimming cost V 10 bases and J 4 bases; bases outside gene matches: 11. Germline-derived CDR1 and CDR2 are MDHEN and SYDVKM. This CDR3 contains 14 residues. CDR3 residues: CATNGAGGLTEAFF. DNA for the CDR3: TGTGCCACTAACGGGGCAGGGGGCCTCACTGAAGCTTTCTTT.

The V gene is TRBV2, the J gene TRBJ1-1, with D hard to call. CDR1 is SNHLY, CDR2 FYNNEI, per germline. Trimming removed 0 bases at V and 1 base at J, with 6 bases between. The CDR3 extends over 14 amino acids. DNA of the CDR3: TGTGCCAGCAGTGAAGCATATAAGAACACTGAAGCTTTCTTT. As protein: CASSEAYKNTEAFF.